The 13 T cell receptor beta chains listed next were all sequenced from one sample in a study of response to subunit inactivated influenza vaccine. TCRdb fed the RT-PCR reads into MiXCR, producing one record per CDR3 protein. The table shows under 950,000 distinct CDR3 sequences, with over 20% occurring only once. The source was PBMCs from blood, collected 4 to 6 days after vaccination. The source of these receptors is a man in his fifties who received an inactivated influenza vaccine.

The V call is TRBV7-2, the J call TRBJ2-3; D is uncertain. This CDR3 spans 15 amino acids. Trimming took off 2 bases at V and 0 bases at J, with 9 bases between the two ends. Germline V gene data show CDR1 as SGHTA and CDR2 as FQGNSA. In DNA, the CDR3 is TGTGCCAGCAGCTTATGGGCAGAAAGCACAGATACGCAGTATTTT. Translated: CASSLWAESTDTQYF.

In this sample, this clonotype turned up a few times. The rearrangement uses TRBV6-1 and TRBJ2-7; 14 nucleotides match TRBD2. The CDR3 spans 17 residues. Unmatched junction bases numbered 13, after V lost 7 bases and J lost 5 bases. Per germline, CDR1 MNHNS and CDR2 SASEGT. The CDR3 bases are TGTGCCAGCACCAGGGCTGGGACTAGCGGGAGAAGACACGAGCAGTACTTC. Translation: CASTRAGTSGRRHEQYF.

Written as DNA, the CDR3 is TGTGCCAGCAGCTTAGGAGGCGGGTACTATGGCTACACCTTC. It encodes CASSLGGGYYGYTF. The rearrangement joins TRBV7-9 to TRBJ1-2; unclear D gene. Deletions cut 1 base from V and 3 bases from J, with 9 bases between. The CDR3 length is 14 residues. Germline V gene lookup returns CDR1 SEHNR and CDR2 FQNEAQ (reference sequence).

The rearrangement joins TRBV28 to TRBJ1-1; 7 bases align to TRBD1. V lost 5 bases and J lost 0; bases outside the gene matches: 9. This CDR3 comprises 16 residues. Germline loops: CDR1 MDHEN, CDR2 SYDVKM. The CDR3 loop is CASSALTGTMNTEAFF. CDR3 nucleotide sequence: TGTGCCAGCAGTGCACTGACAGGGACTATGAACACTGAAGCTTTCTTT.

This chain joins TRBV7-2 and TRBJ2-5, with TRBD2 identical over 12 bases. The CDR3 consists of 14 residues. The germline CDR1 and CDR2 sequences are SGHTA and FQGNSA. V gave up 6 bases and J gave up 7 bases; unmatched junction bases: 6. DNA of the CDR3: TGTGCCAGCAGTAGCCGGGGACTAGCGGGGACCCAGTACTTC. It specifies CASSSRGLAGTQYF.

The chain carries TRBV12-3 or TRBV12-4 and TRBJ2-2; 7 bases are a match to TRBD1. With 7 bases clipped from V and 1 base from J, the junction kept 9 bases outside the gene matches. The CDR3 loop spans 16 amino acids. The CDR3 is CASTEQQGMNTGELFF. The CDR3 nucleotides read TGTGCCAGCACCGAACAACAGGGGATGAACACCGGGGAGCTGTTTTTT.

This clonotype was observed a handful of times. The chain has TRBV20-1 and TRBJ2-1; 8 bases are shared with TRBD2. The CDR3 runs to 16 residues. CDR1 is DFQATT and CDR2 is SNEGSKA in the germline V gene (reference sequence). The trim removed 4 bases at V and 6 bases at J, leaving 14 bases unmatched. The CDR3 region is CSANVWAQRGSNEQFF. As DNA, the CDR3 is TGCAGTGCTAATGTTTGGGCCCAGCGGGGGAGCAATGAGCAGTTCTTC.

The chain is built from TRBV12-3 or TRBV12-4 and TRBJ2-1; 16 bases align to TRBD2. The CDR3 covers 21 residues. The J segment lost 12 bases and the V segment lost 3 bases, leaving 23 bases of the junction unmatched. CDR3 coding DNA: TGTGCCAGCAGTTTTCCCGGGGTCCCGGGACTAGCGGGGGGGGTTAGTTTGGCGCAGTTCTTC. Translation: CASSFPGVPGLAGGVSLAQFF.

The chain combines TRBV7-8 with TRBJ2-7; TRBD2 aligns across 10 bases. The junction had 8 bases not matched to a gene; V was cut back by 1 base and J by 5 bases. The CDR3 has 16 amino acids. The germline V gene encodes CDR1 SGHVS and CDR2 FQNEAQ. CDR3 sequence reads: CASSLGAGLASHEQYF. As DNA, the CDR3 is TGTGCCAGCAGCTTAGGAGCGGGACTAGCGTCCCACGAGCAGTACTTC.

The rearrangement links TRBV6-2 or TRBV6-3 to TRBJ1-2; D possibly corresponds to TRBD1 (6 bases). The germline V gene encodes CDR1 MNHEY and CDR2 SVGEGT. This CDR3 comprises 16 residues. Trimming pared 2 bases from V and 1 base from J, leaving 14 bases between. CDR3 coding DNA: TGTGCCAGCAGTTACCGCGGGGGCGCTTTTAACTATGGCTACACCTTC. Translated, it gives CASSYRGGAFNYGYTF.

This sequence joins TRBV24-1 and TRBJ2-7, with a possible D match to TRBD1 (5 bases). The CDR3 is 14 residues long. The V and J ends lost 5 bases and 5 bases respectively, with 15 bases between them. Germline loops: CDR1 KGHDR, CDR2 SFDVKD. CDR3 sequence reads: CATSGKGVFNEQYF. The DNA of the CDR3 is TGTGCCACCAGTGGAAAAGGGGTTTTCAACGAGCAGTACTTC.

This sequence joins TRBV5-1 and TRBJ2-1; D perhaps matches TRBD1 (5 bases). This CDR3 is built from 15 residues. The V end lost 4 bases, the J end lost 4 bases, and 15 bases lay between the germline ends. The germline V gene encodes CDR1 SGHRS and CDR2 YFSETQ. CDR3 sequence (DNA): TGCGCCAGCAGCCTAAAGTTCCAGGGATACAATGAGCAGTTCTTC. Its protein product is CASSLKFQGYNEQFF.

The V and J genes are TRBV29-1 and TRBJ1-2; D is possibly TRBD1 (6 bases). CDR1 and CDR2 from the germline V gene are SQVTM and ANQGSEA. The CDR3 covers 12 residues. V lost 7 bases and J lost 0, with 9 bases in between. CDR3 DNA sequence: TGCAGCGAATACAGGGCTAACTATGGCTACACCTTC. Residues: CSEYRANYGYTF.